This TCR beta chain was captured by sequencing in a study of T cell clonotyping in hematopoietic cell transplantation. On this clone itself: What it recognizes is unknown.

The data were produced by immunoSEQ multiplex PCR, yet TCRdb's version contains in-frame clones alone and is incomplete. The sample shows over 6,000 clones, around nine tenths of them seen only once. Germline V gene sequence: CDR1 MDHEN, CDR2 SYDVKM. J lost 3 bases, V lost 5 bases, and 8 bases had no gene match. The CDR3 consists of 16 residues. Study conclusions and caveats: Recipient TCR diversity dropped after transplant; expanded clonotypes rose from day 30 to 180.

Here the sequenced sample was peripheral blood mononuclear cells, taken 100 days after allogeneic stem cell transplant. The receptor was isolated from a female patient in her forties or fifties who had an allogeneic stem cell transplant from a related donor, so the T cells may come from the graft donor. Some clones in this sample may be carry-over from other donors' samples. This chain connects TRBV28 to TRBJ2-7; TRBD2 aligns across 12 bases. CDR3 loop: CASSPGLAGNNYEQYF. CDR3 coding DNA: TGTGCCAGCAGTCCAGGACTAGCGGGGAACAACTACGAGCAGTACTTC.